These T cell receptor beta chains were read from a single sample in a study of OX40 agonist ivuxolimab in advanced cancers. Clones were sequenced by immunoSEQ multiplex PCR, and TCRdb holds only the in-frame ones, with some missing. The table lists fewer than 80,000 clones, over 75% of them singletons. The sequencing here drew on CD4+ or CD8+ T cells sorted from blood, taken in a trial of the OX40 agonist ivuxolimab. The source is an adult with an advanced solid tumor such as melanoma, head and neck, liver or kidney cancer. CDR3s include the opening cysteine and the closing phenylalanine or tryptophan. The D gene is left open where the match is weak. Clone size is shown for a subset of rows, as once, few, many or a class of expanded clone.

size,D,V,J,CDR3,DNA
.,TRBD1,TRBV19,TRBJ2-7,CASSIQGANEQYF,TGTGCCAGTAGTATACAGGGGGCAAACGAGCAGTACTTC
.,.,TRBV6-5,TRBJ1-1,CASFGGAVNTEAFF,TGTGCCAGCTTTGGGGGGGCGGTGAACACTGAAGCTTTCTTT
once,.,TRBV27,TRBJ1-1,CASSSGTEAFF,TGTGCCAGCAGCTCCGGGACGGAAGCTTTCTTT
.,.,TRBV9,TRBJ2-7,CASSVGDEQYF,TGTGCCAGCAGCGTGGGGGACGAGCAGTACTTC
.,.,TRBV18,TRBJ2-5,CASSGLQETQYF,TGTGCCAGCTCAGGACTCCAAGAGACCCAGTACTTC
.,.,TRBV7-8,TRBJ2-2,CASSYSAGTNTGELFF,TGTGCCAGCAGCTATAGCGCAGGGACGAACACCGGGGAGCTGTTTTTT
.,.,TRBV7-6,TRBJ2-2,CASSHIAGTPNTGELFF,TGTGCCAGCAGCCATATTGCCGGGACACCGAACACCGGGGAGCTGTTTTTT
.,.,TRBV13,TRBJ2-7,CASSSTSLIGGLYEQYF,TGTGCCAGCAGCTCGACTAGCTTGATTGGGGGCCTTTACGAGCAGTACTTC
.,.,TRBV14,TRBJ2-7,CASSQGLVSEQYF,TGTGCCAGCAGCCAAGGTCTAGTCAGCGAGCAGTACTTC
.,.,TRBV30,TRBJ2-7,CAWSVFGYEQYF,TGTGCCTGGAGTGTATTCGGCTACGAGCAGTACTTC
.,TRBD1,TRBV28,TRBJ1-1,CAILPQGQLNTEAFF,TGTGCCATTTTGCCACAGGGACAGTTGAACACTGAAGCTTTCTTT
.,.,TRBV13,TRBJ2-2,CASSLVGYTGELFF,TGTGCCAGCAGCTTAGTCGGATACACCGGGGAGCTGTTTTTT
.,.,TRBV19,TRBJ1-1,CASSIGGRGTEAFF,TGTGCCAGTAGTATAGGGGGGAGGGGAACTGAAGCTTTCTTT
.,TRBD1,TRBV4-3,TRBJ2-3,CASSHRQGDTQYF,TGCGCCAGCAGCCACCGACAGGGGGATACGCAGTATTTT
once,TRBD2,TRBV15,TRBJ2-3,CATSRTSGNRDTQYF,TGTGCCACCAGCAGAACTAGCGGGAATAGGGATACGCAGTATTTT
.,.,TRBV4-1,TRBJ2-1,CASGGYNEQFF,TGCGCCAGCGGGGGGTACAATGAGCAGTTCTTC
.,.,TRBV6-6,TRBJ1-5,CASGPGSNQPQHF,TGTGCCAGCGGCCCCGGGAGCAATCAGCCCCAGCATTTT
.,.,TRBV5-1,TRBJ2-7,CASSLTGSYEQYF,TGCGCCAGCAGCCTCACGGGCTCCTACGAGCAGTACTTC
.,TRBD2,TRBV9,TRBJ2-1,CASHGTSGSSSYNEQFF,TGTGCCAGCCACGGGACTAGCGGGAGTTCTTCCTACAATGAGCAGTTCTTC
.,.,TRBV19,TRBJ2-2,CASIISPTGPGELFF,TGTGCCAGTATTATCAGCCCTACAGGGCCCGGGGAGCTGTTTTTT
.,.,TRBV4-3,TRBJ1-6,CASSQVTGDSPLHF,TGCGCCAGCAGCCAAGTGACGGGGGACTCACCCCTCCACTTT
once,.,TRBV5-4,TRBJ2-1,CASSLFWDNEQFF,TGTGCCAGCAGCTTGTTTTGGGACAATGAGCAGTTCTTC
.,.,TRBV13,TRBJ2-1,CASSLYPESSYNEQFF,TGTGCCAGCAGCTTATACCCCGAGAGCTCCTACAATGAGCAGTTCTTC
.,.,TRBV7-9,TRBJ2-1,CASSEVNGGTDEQFF,TGTGCCAGCAGCGAAGTTAACGGGGGCACCGATGAGCAGTTCTTC
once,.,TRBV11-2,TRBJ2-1,CASSHWELRSSEYNEQFF,TGTGCCAGCAGCCATTGGGAGTTGAGGTCTAGCGAGTACAATGAGCAGTTCTTC
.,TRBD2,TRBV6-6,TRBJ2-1,CAGGVHEQFF,TGTGCTGGGGGGGTTCATGAGCAGTTCTTC
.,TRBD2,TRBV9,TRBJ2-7,CASSPTSGRTYEQYF,TGTGCCAGCAGCCCGACTAGCGGGCGAACCTACGAGCAGTACTTC
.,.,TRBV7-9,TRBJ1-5,CASSIGWASNQPQHF,TGTGCCAGCAGCATAGGTTGGGCTAGCAATCAGCCCCAGCATTTT
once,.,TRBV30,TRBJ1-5,CAWSLGEAGNQPQHF,TGTGCCTGGAGTTTAGGAGAAGCCGGGAATCAGCCCCAGCATTTT
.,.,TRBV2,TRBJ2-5,CASRWDSQETQYF,TGTGCCAGCAGATGGGATTCTCAAGAGACCCAGTACTTC
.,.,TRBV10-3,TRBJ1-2,CAISEDSYGYTF,TGTGCCATCAGTGAGGACAGCTATGGCTACACCTTC
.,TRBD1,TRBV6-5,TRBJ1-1,CASSYTGGQEIFF,TGTGCCAGCAGTTACACCGGGGGACAGGAAATCTTCTTT
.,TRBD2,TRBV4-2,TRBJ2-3,CASSQGTSPGDTQYF,TGTGCCAGCAGCCAAGGGACTAGCCCAGGGGATACGCAGTATTTT
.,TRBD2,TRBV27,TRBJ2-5,CASSFLGLAGGGETQYF,TGTGCCAGCAGTTTTTTAGGACTAGCGGGAGGAGGAGAGACCCAGTACTTC
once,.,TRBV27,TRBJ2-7,CASSFYGRNSYEQYF,TGTGCCAGCAGTTTTTACGGGCGGAACTCCTACGAGCAGTACTTC
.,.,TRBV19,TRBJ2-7,CASSPGLLTYEQYF,TGTGCCAGTAGTCCGGGACTCCTAACTTACGAGCAGTACTTC
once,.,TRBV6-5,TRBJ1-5,CATRDGGSNQPQHF,TGTGCCACCAGGGACGGGGGCAGCAATCAGCCCCAGCATTTT
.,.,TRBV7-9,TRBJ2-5,CASSSGTQETQYF,TGTGCCAGCAGCTCCGGGACCCAAGAGACCCAGTACTTC
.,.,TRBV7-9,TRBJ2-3,CASSLGQDTDTQYF,TGTGCCAGCAGCTTAGGACAGGACACAGATACGCAGTATTTT
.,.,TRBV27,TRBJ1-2,CASSLSGRGGYTF,TGTGCCAGCAGTTTATCGGGCAGAGGAGGCTACACCTTC
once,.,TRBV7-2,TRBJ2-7,CASSFNRQEQYF,TGTGCCAGCAGCTTTAACAGGCAAGAGCAGTACTTC
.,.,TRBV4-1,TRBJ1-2,CASSQGRGNGYTF,TGCGCCAGCAGCCAAGGAAGGGGAAACGGCTACACCTTC
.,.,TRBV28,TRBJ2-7,CASSPSWYEQYF,TGTGCCAGCAGCCCTTCCTGGTACGAGCAGTACTTC
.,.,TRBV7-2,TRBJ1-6,CASSLRWEHRAWSNSPLHF,TGTGCCAGCAGCTTGCGATGGGAGCACAGGGCCTGGTCAAATTCACCCCTCCACTTT
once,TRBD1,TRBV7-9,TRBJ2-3,CASSLALRTGVTDTQYF,TGTGCCAGCAGCTTAGCGCTTAGAACAGGGGTTACAGATACGCAGTATTTT
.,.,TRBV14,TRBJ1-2,CASLSGDGYTF,TGTGCCAGCCTATCGGGTGATGGCTACACCTTC
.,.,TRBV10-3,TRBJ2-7,CASGGGGYEQYF,TGTGCCAGTGGTGGAGGGGGCTACGAGCAGTACTTC
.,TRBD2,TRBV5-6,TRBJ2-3,CASRLAGVGTDTQYF,TGTGCCAGCAGGTTAGCGGGAGTGGGGACAGATACGCAGTATTTT
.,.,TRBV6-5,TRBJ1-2,CASSPEVRGGYTF,TGTGCCAGCAGCCCGGAGGTCAGGGGTGGCTACACCTTC
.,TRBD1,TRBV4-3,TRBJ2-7,CASSAFSGQGNYEQYF,TGCGCCAGCAGCGCATTCTCCGGACAGGGGAACTACGAGCAGTACTTC
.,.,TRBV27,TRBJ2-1,CASSLGGWNEQFF,TGTGCCAGCAGTTTGGGGGGCTGGAATGAGCAGTTCTTC
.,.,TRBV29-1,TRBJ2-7,CSVLTPWGYEQYF,TGCAGCGTTCTGACACCCTGGGGTTACGAGCAGTACTTC
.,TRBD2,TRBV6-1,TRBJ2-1,CASSDSGVSYNEQFF,TGTGCCAGCAGTGATAGCGGGGTGTCCTACAATGAGCAGTTCTTC
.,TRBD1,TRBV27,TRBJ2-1,CASSYRRQGPYNEQFF,TGTGCCAGCAGCTACCGGCGACAGGGCCCCTACAATGAGCAGTTCTTC
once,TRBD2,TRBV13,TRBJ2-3,CASSQGTSHYTDTQYF,TGTGCCAGCAGCCAAGGGACTAGCCATTACACAGATACGCAGTATTTT
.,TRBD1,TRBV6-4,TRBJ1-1,CASSDSNRGEAFF,TGTGCCAGCAGTGACTCGAACAGGGGTGAAGCTTTCTTT
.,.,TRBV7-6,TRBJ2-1,CASSRDSGVPNNEQFF,TGTGCCAGCAGCCGAGATTCAGGGGTTCCCAACAATGAGCAGTTCTTC
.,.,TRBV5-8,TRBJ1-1,CASSPDYTEAFF,TGTGCCAGCAGCCCCGATTACACTGAAGCTTTCTTT
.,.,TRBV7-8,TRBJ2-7,CASSLMAGSTYEQYF,TGTGCCAGCAGCTTAATGGCAGGGAGTACCTACGAGCAGTACTTC